The 3 T cell receptor beta chains in this list originate from one sample, sequenced in a study of Ad26.COV2.S vaccination and SARS-CoV-2 variants. Treatment described: 15 to 20 received Ad26.COV2.S at low or high dose, single or two shots; several received placebo; per-sample allocation not given. Day 63 after the first injection of vaccine or placebo was the sampling time. Profiled with immunoSEQ multiplex PCR; TCRdb holds only in-frame clones, not every one. The table lists around 380,000 clones, 88% of them singletons, with roughly 3% in the top ten. The sample was peripheral blood, taken in a trial of Ad26.COV2.S vaccine versus placebo. Source of these receptors: a person aged 18-60 years who received the Ad26.COV2.S COVID-19 vaccine or a placebo.

The rearrangement uses TRBV2 and TRBJ2-2; D is unclear. CDR1 is SNHLY and CDR2 is FYNNEI in the germline V gene. The CDR3 length is 11 residues. V was clipped by 8 bases and J by 7 bases, with 8 bases between them. Here the CDR3 DNA reads TGTGCCAGCCCCTATCGCGGGGAGCTGTTTTTT. Protein product: CASPYRGELFF.

The rearrangement joins TRBV19 to TRBJ1-2, with TRBD1 as a possible D gene (6 bases). Germline CDR1 and CDR2: LNHDA and SQIVND (reference sequence). V was clipped by 7 bases and J by 3 bases, with 9 bases between them. The CDR3 runs to 12 residues. The chain's CDR3 is CASTGADYGYTF. CDR3 nucleotide sequence: TGTGCCAGTACGGGGGCAGACTATGGCTACACCTTC.

The chain links TRBV6-6 to TRBJ1-1; D is undetermined. Germline CDR1 and CDR2: MNHNY and SVGAGI (reference sequence). Trimming pared 7 bases from V and 1 base from J, leaving 19 bases between. The CDR3 has 16 amino acids. The CDR3 here is CASTKQRQAANTEAFF. The CDR3 nucleotides read TGTGCCAGCACTAAACAAAGGCAGGCGGCGAACACTGAAGCTTTCTTT.